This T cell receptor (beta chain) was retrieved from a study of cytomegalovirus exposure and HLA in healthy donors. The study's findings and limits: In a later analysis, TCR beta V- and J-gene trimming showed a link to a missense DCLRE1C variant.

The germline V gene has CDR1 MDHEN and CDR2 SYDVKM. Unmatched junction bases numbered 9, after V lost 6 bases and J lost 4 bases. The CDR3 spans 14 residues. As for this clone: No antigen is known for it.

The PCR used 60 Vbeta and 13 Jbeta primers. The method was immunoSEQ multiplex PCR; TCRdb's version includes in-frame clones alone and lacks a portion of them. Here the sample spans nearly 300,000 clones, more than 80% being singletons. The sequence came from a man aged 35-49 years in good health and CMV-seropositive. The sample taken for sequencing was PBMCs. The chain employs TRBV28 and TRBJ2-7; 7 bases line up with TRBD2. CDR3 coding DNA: TGTGCCAGCAGCTCGGGGGGAATTACATACGAGCAGTACTTC. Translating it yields CASSSGGITYEQYF. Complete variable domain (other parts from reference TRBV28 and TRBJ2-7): DVKVTQSSRYLVKRTGEKVFLECVQDMDHENMFWYRQDPGLGLRLIYFSYDVKMKEKGDIPEGYSVSREKKERFSLILESASTNQTSMYLCASSSGGITYEQYFGPGTRLTVT.